These T cell receptor beta chains were read from a single sample in a study of blood T cell repertoires in COVID-19. Using immunoSEQ multiplex PCR, the repertoire was profiled, and TCRdb retains in-frame clones only, with some absent. The table shows 120,000 or so clones, with more than 70% occurring only once. Sequenced: peripheral blood. The receptor source for this set is a human donor in a cohort sampled during active COVID-19. CDR3s include the opening cysteine and the closing phenylalanine or tryptophan. The order of the fields is V gene, CDR3 length, clone size, D gene, J gene, CDR3 DNA, CDR3 protein. D genes are given only for firm matches. For some rows the clone size is stated as once, few or many, or as a class when expanded; others skip it.

V gene: TRBV25-1
CDR3 length: 18
clone size: NA
D gene: TRBD2
J gene: TRBJ2-1
CDR3 DNA: TGTGCCAGCAGTGAATATTCAGCTAGCGGGAGAACAAGGAATGAGCAGTTCTTC
CDR3 protein: CASSEYSASGRTRNEQFF

V gene: TRBV11-1
CDR3 length: 12
clone size: NA
D gene: NA
J gene: TRBJ2-3
CDR3 DNA: TGTGCCAGCAGCTTCCATCCAGATACGCAGTATTTT
CDR3 protein: CASSFHPDTQYF

V gene: TRBV24-1
CDR3 length: 16
clone size: NA
D gene: TRBD1
J gene: TRBJ2-2
CDR3 DNA: TGTGCCACCAGTGACCTGGGACAGGGGACGGACGGGGAGCTGTTTTTT
CDR3 protein: CATSDLGQGTDGELFF

V gene: TRBV30
CDR3 length: 14
clone size: NA
D gene: TRBD1
J gene: TRBJ2-3
CDR3 DNA: TGTGCCTGGAGACAGGGACAGCACACAGATACGCAGTATTTT
CDR3 protein: CAWRQGQHTDTQYF

V gene: TRBV2
CDR3 length: 16
clone size: NA
D gene: TRBD1
J gene: TRBJ1-5
CDR3 DNA: TGTGCCAGCGTGCGTTCGGGACAGGGTGGAGATCAGCCCCAGCATTTT
CDR3 protein: CASVRSGQGGDQPQHF

V gene: TRBV11-2
CDR3 length: 14
clone size: NA
D gene: NA
J gene: TRBJ1-3
CDR3 DNA: TGTGCCAGCACCCCGGGGACTAATCGCGGCACCATATATTTT
CDR3 protein: CASTPGTNRGTIYF

V gene: TRBV7-9
CDR3 length: 16
clone size: NA
D gene: TRBD1
J gene: TRBJ2-2
CDR3 DNA: TGTGCCAGCAACCACCCGGGACAGGGCCAAACCGGGGAGCTGTTTTTT
CDR3 protein: CASNHPGQGQTGELFF

V gene: TRBV7-9
CDR3 length: 14
clone size: NA
D gene: TRBD1
J gene: TRBJ2-3
CDR3 DNA: TGTGCCAGCAGCGCGGACAGGCCCACAGATACGCAGTATTTT
CDR3 protein: CASSADRPTDTQYF

V gene: TRBV10-3
CDR3 length: 16
clone size: few
D gene: TRBD1
J gene: TRBJ2-6
CDR3 DNA: TGTGCCATCAGTGAGGAACAGGGGACTGGGGCCAACGTCCTGACTTTC
CDR3 protein: CAISEEQGTGANVLTF

V gene: TRBV28
CDR3 length: 15
clone size: NA
D gene: TRBD2
J gene: TRBJ2-7
CDR3 DNA: TGTGCCAGCAGTCCGCGGACTAGCGGGATGGTCAGAGAGTACTTC
CDR3 protein: CASSPRTSGMVREYF

V gene: TRBV20-1
CDR3 length: 17
clone size: NA
D gene: TRBD2
J gene: TRBJ2-5
CDR3 DNA: TGCAGTGCTAGTCCCCTAGCGGGGGGGCCCAGGGCAGAGACCCAGTACTTC
CDR3 protein: CSASPLAGGPRAETQYF

V gene: TRBV3-1/TRBV3-2
CDR3 length: 18
clone size: NA
D gene: TRBD2
J gene: TRBJ2-1
CDR3 DNA: TGTGCCAGCAGCCAACACTTCCCTAGCGGGGGAATCTACAATGAGCAGTTCTTC
CDR3 protein: CASSQHFPSGGIYNEQFF

V gene: TRBV7-2
CDR3 length: 12
clone size: NA
D gene: NA
J gene: TRBJ1-2
CDR3 DNA: TGTGCCAGCAGCCCGGGGGGCTATGGCTACACCTTC
CDR3 protein: CASSPGGYGYTF

V gene: TRBV7-7
CDR3 length: 16
clone size: few
D gene: TRBD1
J gene: TRBJ2-2
CDR3 DNA: TGTGCTAGCAGCCCAACCGGGACAGGGGTTGTGGGGGAGCTGTTTTTT
CDR3 protein: CASSPTGTGVVGELFF

V gene: TRBV14
CDR3 length: 15
clone size: NA
D gene: NA
J gene: TRBJ1-2
CDR3 DNA: TGTGCCAGCAGCGAGCTAGCAGATCCTAACTATGGCTACACCTTC
CDR3 protein: CASSELADPNYGYTF

V gene: TRBV19
CDR3 length: 15
clone size: NA
D gene: TRBD2
J gene: TRBJ2-5
CDR3 DNA: TGTGCCAGTAGTATAATGCGGGGGGTCCAAGAGACCCAGTACTTC
CDR3 protein: CASSIMRGVQETQYF

V gene: TRBV3-1/TRBV3-2
CDR3 length: 12
clone size: NA
D gene: NA
J gene: TRBJ2-1
CDR3 DNA: TGTGCCAGCATCTCCCCGGGGTATGAGCAGTTCTTC
CDR3 protein: CASISPGYEQFF

V gene: TRBV10-1
CDR3 length: 15
clone size: NA
D gene: TRBD2
J gene: TRBJ2-5
CDR3 DNA: TGCGCCAGCAGTGAGTTTAGCGGGAGGCCAGAGACCCAGTACTTC
CDR3 protein: CASSEFSGRPETQYF

V gene: TRBV7-2
CDR3 length: 15
clone size: NA
D gene: TRBD2
J gene: TRBJ2-3
CDR3 DNA: TGTGCCAGCAGGAAGACTAGCGGCTCCACAGATACGCAGTATTTT
CDR3 protein: CASRKTSGSTDTQYF

V gene: TRBV20-1
CDR3 length: 11
clone size: NA
D gene: TRBD2
J gene: TRBJ2-5
CDR3 DNA: TGCAGTTTAGCGGGAGTAGAGACCCAGTACTTC
CDR3 protein: CSLAGVETQYF

V gene: TRBV27
CDR3 length: 12
clone size: NA
D gene: NA
J gene: TRBJ2-1
CDR3 DNA: TGTGCCAGCAGTTTTTTGGGAGATGAGCAGTTCTTC
CDR3 protein: CASSFLGDEQFF

V gene: TRBV6-5
CDR3 length: 11
clone size: NA
D gene: TRBD1
J gene: TRBJ1-2
CDR3 DNA: TGTGCCATAGGACAGGGGAATGGCTACACCTTC
CDR3 protein: CAIGQGNGYTF

V gene: TRBV27
CDR3 length: 15
clone size: NA
D gene: NA
J gene: TRBJ1-4
CDR3 DNA: TGTGCCAGCAGTTCATCGGGCAGGACTAATGAAAAACTGTTTTTT
CDR3 protein: CASSSSGRTNEKLFF

V gene: TRBV6-6
CDR3 length: 14
clone size: NA
D gene: NA
J gene: TRBJ2-1
CDR3 DNA: TGTGCCAGCAGTCAGCGACTAGGTAACTATGAGCAGTTCTTC
CDR3 protein: CASSQRLGNYEQFF

V gene: TRBV3-1/TRBV3-2
CDR3 length: 14
clone size: NA
D gene: NA
J gene: TRBJ1-6
CDR3 DNA: TGTGCCAGCAGCCGTGGTCAGTATAATTCACCCCTCCACTTT
CDR3 protein: CASSRGQYNSPLHF

V gene: TRBV4-1
CDR3 length: 15
clone size: NA
D gene: NA
J gene: TRBJ2-7
CDR3 DNA: TGCGCCAGCAGCCAAGAGGGGACTCTCTCCTACGAGCAGTACTTC
CDR3 protein: CASSQEGTLSYEQYF

V gene: TRBV24-1
CDR3 length: 18
clone size: few
D gene: TRBD2
J gene: TRBJ2-3
CDR3 DNA: TGTGCCACCAGTGATCCGGGACTAGCTGGTTTCAGGAGAGATACGCAGTATTTT
CDR3 protein: CATSDPGLAGFRRDTQYF

V gene: TRBV2
CDR3 length: 14
clone size: NA
D gene: NA
J gene: TRBJ2-3
CDR3 DNA: TGTGCCAGCAGGGTCCAGCGGAGCACAGATACGCAGTATTTT
CDR3 protein: CASRVQRSTDTQYF

V gene: TRBV6-1
CDR3 length: 16
clone size: once
D gene: TRBD2
J gene: TRBJ2-3
CDR3 DNA: TGTGCCAGCAGTGAAATGGGACTAGCGGGAGGAGATACGCAGTATTTT
CDR3 protein: CASSEMGLAGGDTQYF

V gene: TRBV7-7
CDR3 length: 16
clone size: NA
D gene: TRBD1
J gene: TRBJ1-4
CDR3 DNA: TGTGCTAGCAGCTTGGGAGTACAGGGGCCTAATGAAAAACTGTTTTTT
CDR3 protein: CASSLGVQGPNEKLFF

V gene: TRBV13
CDR3 length: 15
clone size: NA
D gene: NA
J gene: TRBJ1-4
CDR3 DNA: TGTGCCAGCAGCTCAACAGGGTATTCGGATGAAAAACTGTTTTTT
CDR3 protein: CASSSTGYSDEKLFF

V gene: TRBV6-5
CDR3 length: 13
clone size: NA
D gene: TRBD1
J gene: TRBJ1-1
CDR3 DNA: TGTGCCACCCTAGGGGGCCGTGACACTGAAGCTTTCTTT
CDR3 protein: CATLGGRDTEAFF

V gene: TRBV5-3
CDR3 length: 20
clone size: few
D gene: NA
J gene: TRBJ2-1
CDR3 DNA: TGTGCCAGAAGCTCGAACCGGGTCGCCCCTCTTTGGAGGTCCTACAATGAGCAGTTCTTC
CDR3 protein: CARSSNRVAPLWRSYNEQFF

V gene: TRBV7-6
CDR3 length: 15
clone size: NA
D gene: TRBD2
J gene: TRBJ2-1
CDR3 DNA: TGTGCCAGCAGCTTAGATGCGGGAGGGCTCAATGAGCAGTTCTTC
CDR3 protein: CASSLDAGGLNEQFF

V gene: TRBV11-2
CDR3 length: 16
clone size: NA
D gene: NA
J gene: TRBJ2-6
CDR3 DNA: TGTGCCAGCAGCGCCTACAGGGAACCTGGGGCCAACGTCCTGACTTTC
CDR3 protein: CASSAYREPGANVLTF

V gene: TRBV15
CDR3 length: 13
clone size: NA
D gene: NA
J gene: TRBJ2-1
CDR3 DNA: TGTGCCACCAGCAGCGGGGTAGTGAATGAGCAGTTCTTC
CDR3 protein: CATSSGVVNEQFF

V gene: TRBV7-9
CDR3 length: 16
clone size: NA
D gene: NA
J gene: TRBJ1-2
CDR3 DNA: TGTGCCAGCAGCTTACTAACGGAACAGAATAACTATGGCTACACCTTC
CDR3 protein: CASSLLTEQNNYGYTF

V gene: TRBV19
CDR3 length: 14
clone size: NA
D gene: NA
J gene: TRBJ2-1
CDR3 DNA: TGTGCCAGTAGTGGGGGGGCAGGCTACAATGAGCAGTTCTTC
CDR3 protein: CASSGGAGYNEQFF

V gene: TRBV18
CDR3 length: 13
clone size: NA
D gene: NA
J gene: TRBJ1-5
CDR3 DNA: TGTGCCAGCTCACCGTCCCTCAATCAGCCCCAGCATTTT
CDR3 protein: CASSPSLNQPQHF

V gene: TRBV10-3
CDR3 length: 17
clone size: NA
D gene: TRBD2
J gene: TRBJ2-7
CDR3 DNA: TGTGCCATCAGTGACATAGCGGGAGGGCCTTTAGACTTCGGGCAGTACTTC
CDR3 protein: CAISDIAGGPLDFGQYF

V gene: TRBV7-9
CDR3 length: 14
clone size: NA
D gene: TRBD1
J gene: TRBJ1-4
CDR3 DNA: TGTGCCAGCAGAGAGACAGGGGGCGAAGAAAAACTGTTTTTT
CDR3 protein: CASRETGGEEKLFF

V gene: TRBV16
CDR3 length: 16
clone size: NA
D gene: NA
J gene: TRBJ1-5
CDR3 DNA: TGTGCCAGCAGCCAATTAACGGGGAGGAGCAATCAGCCCCAGCATTTT
CDR3 protein: CASSQLTGRSNQPQHF

V gene: TRBV5-8
CDR3 length: 15
clone size: NA
D gene: NA
J gene: TRBJ2-3
CDR3 DNA: TGTGCCAGCAGCTTAGTAGCGTCGGGCACAGATACGCAGTATTTT
CDR3 protein: CASSLVASGTDTQYF

V gene: TRBV6-5
CDR3 length: 13
clone size: NA
D gene: TRBD2
J gene: TRBJ2-1
CDR3 DNA: TGTGCCAGCAACCTAGCGGGTTACAATGAGCAGTTCTTC
CDR3 protein: CASNLAGYNEQFF